These 27 T cell receptor beta chains came from one sample sequenced in a study of shared clonotypes between healthy human individuals (dated by TCRdb to 2018 to 2021). Receptors were amplified or captured by the immunoSEQ multiplex PCR assay. In its TCRdb copy, this immuneACCESS table keeps in-frame sequences only and misses some clones. Where compared with another copy, unresolved V genes explain less than half of these, and the others have no known cause. For this sample the table gives about 2.4 million clones, of which roughly 93% were detected only once. Jointly, the top ten make up roughly 0.36% of the sample. The sample consisted of naive CD4+ T cells from PBMCs. In the paper's terms, the cell subset or site label means: CD45RA+ positively selected. Receptor source: a man between 18 and 29 years old in good health. Some clones in this sample may be carry-over from other donors' samples.

In its sample, this clone was seen once. The sample carries other DNA sequences with the same CDR3. The chain employs TRBV5-1 and TRBJ1-2; 10 bases line up with TRBD1. CDR3 size: 14 residues. V lost 4 bases and J lost 2; bases outside the gene matches: 2. CDR1 is SGHRS, CDR2 YFSETQ, per germline. The CDR3 coding sequence is TGCGCCAGCAGCCCGGACAGGGGGAACTATGGCTACACCTTC. Translation gives CASSPDRGNYGYTF.

V is TRBV23-1 and J is TRBJ2-7, with 7 bases lining up with TRBD2. Being an ORF, TRBV23-1 has a function that is uncertain. This CDR3 region has 16 residues. The J segment lost 0 bases and the V segment lost 1 base, leaving 6 bases of the junction unmatched. CDR3 region: CASSQYQGGDSYEQYF. For the CDR3, the DNA is TGCGCCAGCAGTCAATATCAGGGAGGGGACTCCTACGAGCAGTACTTC.

This clone appeared a single time. CDR3 amino acids: CASSGDRSSGANVLTF. CDR3 nucleotides: TGTGCCAGCAGTGGGGACAGGTCTTCTGGGGCCAACGTCCTGACTTTC. The chain couples TRBV6-4 to TRBJ2-6; 8 positions agree with TRBD1. The CDR3 contains 16 residues. The V gene's germline CDR1 is MRHNA and CDR2 SNTAGT. V shed 4 bases and J 1 base; nucleotides not matched to a gene: 3.

The V and J genes are TRBV5-1 and TRBJ1-1, with D perhaps matching TRBD1 (5 bases). The CDR3 loop spans 17 amino acids. Germline CDR1 is SGHRS and CDR2 is YFSETQ. The V and J ends lost 1 base and 8 bases respectively, with 24 bases between them. The CDR3 loop is CASSLSLLARQTGEAFF. The CDR3 coding sequence is TGCGCCAGCAGCTTGAGTTTGTTGGCCCGACAGACTGGGGAAGCTTTCTTT.

The rearrangement links TRBV4-1 to TRBJ1-1, with D tentatively TRBD1 (5 bases). CDR3 length: 16 amino acids. Germline V gene data show CDR1 as MGHRA and CDR2 as YSYEKL. V was trimmed by 1 base and J by 7 bases, leaving 19 bases between them. CDR3 nucleotides: TGCGCCAGCAGCCAAGTTTATGGGGGTCCCCAGGGTGAAGCTTTCTTT. It codes for CASSQVYGGPQGEAFF.

This chain connects TRBV29-1 to TRBJ2-3, with 8 nucleotides matching TRBD2. V dropped 5 bases and J dropped 1; count of bases not matched to a gene: 8. This CDR3 is built from 15 residues. Germline lookup yields CDR1 SQVTM and CDR2 ANQGSEA. CDR3 residues: CSVRGGLWGTDTQYF. For the CDR3, the DNA is TGCAGCGTTCGGGGGGGGTTATGGGGCACAGATACGCAGTATTTT.

The chain combines TRBV27 with TRBJ2-3; no reliable D call. The CDR3 spans 17 residues. Germline CDR1 is MNHEY and CDR2 is SMNVEV (reference sequence). V lost 0 bases and J lost 4, with 17 bases in between. CDR3 in DNA: TGTGCCAGCAGTTTATCAACCACCCCCGGCCCCCCAGATACGCAGTATTTT. Amino acids: CASSLSTTPGPPDTQYF.

The sample holds one count of this clone. The rearrangement links TRBV12-5 to TRBJ1-2; TRBD1 might be the D (5 bases). The germline gives CDR1 LGHNT, CDR2 FRNRAP. V lost 9 bases, J lost 3 bases, and 17 bases lay in between. This CDR3 comprises 14 residues. CDR3 in amino acids: CASRSSGTDYGYTF. CDR3 DNA: TGTGCTAGCCGATCCTCCGGGACCGACTATGGCTACACCTTC.

The chain links TRBV9 to TRBJ1-2; 7 nucleotides line up with TRBD1. Germline V gene sequence: CDR1 SGDLS, CDR2 YYNGEE. With V trimmed by 0 bases and J by 8 bases, 10 bases remained unmatched. The CDR3 is made up of 15 amino acids. The CDR3 reads CASSVALGQGEGYTF. CDR3 coding DNA: TGTGCCAGCAGCGTAGCTTTAGGGCAGGGGGAAGGCTACACCTTC.

The rearrangement joins TRBV29-1 to TRBJ2-2, with a possible D match to TRBD1 (6 bases). This CDR3 is built from 14 residues. V was shortened by 7 bases and J by 0 bases, with 12 bases between the two germline ends. CDR1 and CDR2 from the germline V gene are SQVTM and ANQGSEA. CDR3 loop: CSGRGTTNTGELFF. CDR3 bases: TGCAGCGGTAGAGGGACAACGAACACCGGGGAGCTGTTTTTT.

The chain combines TRBV2 with TRBJ2-2; D might be TRBD2 (5 bases). Trimming left V 8 bases short and J 1 base short, with 11 bases between. Germline V CDR1 and CDR2: SNHLY, FYNNEI. This CDR3 is built from 14 residues. DNA of the CDR3: TGTGCCAGCGGAGGAGAGATGAACACCGGGGAGCTGTTTTTT. Protein: CASGGEMNTGELFF.

This clone was picked up one time. The CDR3 sequence is CASSLGNWNQPQHF. CDR3 coding DNA: TGTGCCAGCAGTCTCGGGAATTGGAATCAGCCCCAGCATTTT. This chain connects TRBV28 to TRBJ1-5, with no clear D. The germline CDR1 and CDR2 sequences are MDHEN and SYDVKM. The V end lost 5 bases, the J end lost 4 bases, and 12 bases lay between the germline ends. The CDR3 is 14 amino acids.

The V call is TRBV2, the J call TRBJ2-7, with a tentative D call TRBD2 (5 bases). CDR3 length: 13 residues. Trimming removed 9 bases from V and 0 bases from J, with 12 bases in between. Germline V gene sequence: CDR1 SNHLY, CDR2 FYNNEI. The CDR3 DNA reads as TGTGCCAGTAAGGCGGAGGCCTCCTACGAGCAGTACTTC. This translates into CASKAEASYEQYF.

The chain carries TRBV19 and TRBJ2-3, with 10 bases fitting TRBD2. The CDR3 runs 15 residues. Germline-derived CDR1 and CDR2 are LNHDA and SQIVND (reference sequence). J lost 2 bases, V lost 5 bases, and 4 bases had no gene match. The CDR3 DNA follows: TGTGCCAGTAGTTATACTAGCGGGGACACAGATACGCAGTATTTT. Translated: CASSYTSGDTDTQYF.

The CDR3 DNA follows: TGTGCCAGCATGAGGGGGCCCACCGGGGAGCTGTTTTTT. It specifies CASMRGPTGELFF. The rearrangement joins TRBV2 to TRBJ2-2; 7 bases align to TRBD1. Unmatched junction bases numbered 3, after V lost 7 bases and J lost 4 bases. The V gene's germline CDR1 is SNHLY and CDR2 FYNNEI. This CDR3 is 13 amino acids long.

The V gene is TRBV11-2, the J gene TRBJ1-2, with 7 bases that match TRBD1. The V segment lost 5 bases and the J segment 1 base; nucleotides outside the gene matches: 13. Germline V gene data show CDR1 as SGHAT and CDR2 as FQNNGV. This CDR3 has 17 residues. CDR3 protein: CASSLIRGQGNNYGYTF. The CDR3, as DNA: TGTGCCAGCAGCCTCATTAGGGGGCAGGGGAATAACTATGGCTACACCTTC.

V usage is TRBV19 and J usage is TRBJ1-4, with unresolved D. The V and J ends lost 5 bases and 8 bases respectively, with 15 bases between them. The CDR3 has 14 amino acids. CDR1 is LNHDA, CDR2 SQIVND, per germline (reference sequence). The CDR3 spells CASSPQAGYEKLFF. CDR3 in DNA: TGTGCCAGTAGTCCCCAAGCAGGATACGAAAAACTGTTTTTT.

This rearrangement joins TRBV2 to TRBJ1-1, with TRBD1 identical over 7 bases. Germline assignment: CDR1 SNHLY and CDR2 FYNNEI. V lost 8 bases, J lost 8 bases, and 8 bases stayed unmatched. The CDR3 has 12 amino acids. This chain's CDR3 is CASGRQGQEAFF. In nucleotides, the CDR3 is TGTGCCAGCGGGAGACAGGGCCAAGAAGCTTTCTTT.

The rearrangement uses TRBV7-9 and TRBJ2-2; D is perhaps TRBD1 or TRBD2 (5 bases each). V gave up 3 bases and J gave up 0 bases, with 14 bases separating them. Germline CDR1 reads SEHNR; CDR2 reads FQNEAQ (reference sequence). The CDR3 runs to 17 residues. CDR3 nucleotide sequence: TGTGCCAGCAGCTTGACTTCCGGGACCACGAACACCGGGGAGCTGTTTTTT. Translated: CASSLTSGTTNTGELFF.

The chain links TRBV5-5 to TRBJ2-5, with D uncertain. Germline CDR1 is SGHKS and CDR2 is YYEKEE (reference sequence). V was pared by 0 bases and J by 1 base, with 13 bases between. The CDR3 is made up of 16 amino acids. The DNA for the CDR3 is TGTGCCAGCAGCTTGGCCGGGCGGAACGCCCAAGAGACCCAGTACTTC. This gives the protein CASSLAGRNAQETQYF. Together with reference TRBV5-5 and TRBJ2-5, the CDR3 gives the full variable domain: DAGVTQSPTHLIKTRGQQVTLRCSPISGHKSVSWYQQVLGQGPQFIFQYYEKEERGRGNFPDRFSARQFPNYSSELNVNALLLGDSALYLCASSLAGRNAQETQYFGPGTRLLVL.

The chain employs TRBV15 and TRBJ2-7; no definite D call. Trimming removed 5 bases from V and 7 bases from J, with 12 bases in between. This CDR3 contains 12 residues. Germline V gene data show CDR1 as LNHNV and CDR2 as YYDKDF (reference sequence). The CDR3 coding sequence is TGTGCCACCAGCCACCTAACGGATGAGCAGTACTTC. Amino acids: CATSHLTDEQYF.

This clone has a single count. This rearrangement joins TRBV9 to TRBJ2-6; tentatively, D is TRBD2 (5 bases). The germline V gene encodes CDR1 SGDLS and CDR2 YYNGEE. The CDR3 has 18 residues. Trimming cost V 4 bases and J 1 base, with 18 bases left between them. CDR3 in DNA: TGTGCCAGCAGCCCCCAGGTCCAGTCGGGGTCTGGGGCCAACGTCCTGACTTTC. This translates into CASSPQVQSGSGANVLTF.

This sequence joins TRBV11-2 and TRBJ2-1; D perhaps matches TRBD2 (6 bases). Deletions cut 5 bases from V and 7 bases from J, with 21 bases between. The CDR3 loop spans 16 amino acids. Germline CDR1 and CDR2: SGHAT and FQNNGV. CDR3 nucleotide sequence: TGTGCCAGCAGCACCACGGAGGGCCCTCAGAGGAATGAGCAGTTCTTC. It codes for CASSTTEGPQRNEQFF.

The J gene is TRBJ2-7, the V gene TRBV7-2; 7 nucleotides agree with TRBD1. Germline V gene data show CDR1 as SGHTA and CDR2 as FQGNSA. V lost 3 bases, J lost 0 bases, and 5 bases stayed unmatched. The CDR3 has 15 amino acids. CDR3 sequence reads: CASSLRTGDSYEQYF. In DNA form, the CDR3 reads TGTGCCAGCAGCTTGAGGACAGGTGACTCCTACGAGCAGTACTTC.

Of note for this clone: A much more abundant neighbour one base away suggests this may be a read error. Other DNA sequences in the sample encode the same CDR3. V gene TRBV5-1 combines with J gene TRBJ2-5, with D hard to call. The CDR3 totals 12 residues. V lost 0 bases and J lost 3, with 3 bases in between. Germline CDR1 and CDR2: SGHRS and YFSETQ. CDR3 coding DNA: TGCGCCAGCAGCTTGGACGAAGAGACCCAGTACTTC. Translation gives CASSLDEETQYF.

About this clone: The same CDR3 is also encoded by other DNA sequences in this sample. The chain uses TRBV2 and TRBJ2-7; D call uncertain. This CDR3 region has 11 residues. Trimming cost V 2 bases and J 3 bases, with 2 bases left between them. From germline, CDR1 is SNHLY and CDR2 FYNNEI. The CDR3 region is CASSEFYEQYF. CDR3 nucleotides: TGTGCCAGCAGTGAATTCTACGAGCAGTACTTC.

The rearrangement joins TRBV9 to TRBJ2-3; 12 nucleotides align to TRBD2. Germline V lookup: CDR1 SGDLS, CDR2 YYNGEE. Trimming at V came to 3 bases and at J to 5 bases, leaving 4 bases not matched to a gene. CDR3 length: 15 amino acids. CDR3 in amino acids: CASSAQLAGGDTQYF. The CDR3 bases are TGTGCCAGCAGCGCTCAACTAGCGGGAGGAGATACGCAGTATTTT. The full variable domain, rest sourced from reference TRBV9 and TRBJ2-3, is DSGVTQTPKHLITATGQRVTLRCSPRSGDLSVYWYQQSLDQGLQFLIQYYNGEERAKGNILERFSAQQFPDLHSELNLSSLELGDSALYFCASSAQLAGGDTQYFGPGTRLTVL.